This TCR beta chain was obtained from a study of blood T cell repertoires in COVID-19. Study-level background: Italy, Spain and the United States were the sources of the convalescent and acute COVID-19 samples.

V lost 6 bases and J lost 8; bases outside the gene matches: 8. The germline CDR1 and CDR2 sequences are MNHEY and SVGAGI. The CDR3 has 14 residues. Clones were sequenced by immunoSEQ multiplex PCR, and TCRdb holds only the in-frame ones, with some missing. Counted here are 110,000 or so clones, more than 60% occurring once; the ten biggest clones make up around 6.6%. The clonotype originates from a man aged 70 or older with acute or convalescent COVID-19. The chain uses TRBV6-5 and TRBJ1-4; 8 bases are a match to TRBD1. Material for sequencing was peripheral blood. The CDR3 protein is CASREDRAREKLFF. Written as DNA, the CDR3 is TGTGCCAGCAGGGAGGACAGGGCCAGGGAAAAACTGTTTTTT.